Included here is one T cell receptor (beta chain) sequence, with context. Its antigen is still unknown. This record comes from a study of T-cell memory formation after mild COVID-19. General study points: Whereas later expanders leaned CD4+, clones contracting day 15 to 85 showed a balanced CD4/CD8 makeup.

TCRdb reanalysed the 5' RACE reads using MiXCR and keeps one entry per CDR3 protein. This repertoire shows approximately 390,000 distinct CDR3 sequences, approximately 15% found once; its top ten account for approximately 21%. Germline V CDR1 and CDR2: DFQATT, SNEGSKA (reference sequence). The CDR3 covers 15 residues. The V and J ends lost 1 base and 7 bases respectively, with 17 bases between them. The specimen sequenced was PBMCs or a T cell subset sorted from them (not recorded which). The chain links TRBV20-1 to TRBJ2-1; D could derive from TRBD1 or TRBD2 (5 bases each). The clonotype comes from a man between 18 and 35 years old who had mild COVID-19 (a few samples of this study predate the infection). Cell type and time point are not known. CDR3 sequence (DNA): TGCAGTGCTAGAGGATCGGGAACGGGGCTAAATGAGCAGTTCTTC. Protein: CSARGSGTGLNEQFF.